This TCR beta chain was sequenced for a study of radiotherapy plus CTLA-4 blockade in lung cancer. Study overall: In about 20% of patients, objective responses were seen; 31% had disease control.

This clone was counted once. Its antigen is still unknown. Enrolled patients, whose metastatic non-small-cell lung cancer was chemo-refractory, received focal radiation plus CTLA-4 blockade with ipilimumab. Study conclusions and caveats: Among blood TCR repertoires after radiotherapy plus ipilimumab, tumor-derived clones expanded.

Repertoires were generated with immunoSEQ multiplex PCR, while TCRdb's copy carries only in-frame clones and drops some. The data hold 70,000 to 95,000 clones, with roughly four fifths observed a single time. This CDR3 has 16 residues. Germline values: CDR1 SGHRS, CDR2 YFSETQ. The ends were cut back, 3 bases at V and 4 bases at J, with 19 bases in the middle. The TCR sequence derives from a human donor with non-small cell lung cancer that progressed on radiotherapy plus ipilimumab. The chain combines TRBV5-1 with TRBJ2-5, with D tentatively TRBD2 (6 bases). This specimen consisted of peripheral blood, obtained from a patient treated with radiotherapy plus ipilimumab. Here the CDR3 reads CASSYGGQGLVETQYF. CDR3 sequence (DNA): TGCGCCAGCAGCTACGGGGGTCAGGGACTCGTAGAGACCCAGTACTTC. The variable domain in full, with the rest retrieved from reference TRBV5-1 and TRBJ2-5, is KAGVTQTPRYLIKTRGQQVTLSCSPISGHRSVSWYQQTPGQGLQFLFEYFSETQRNKGNFPGRFSGRQFSNSRSEMNVSTLELGDSALYLCASSYGGQGLVETQYFGPGTRLLVL.